The T cell receptor beta chain described here comes from a study of T-cell reconstitution after alpha-beta-depleted transplantation in children. The TCRbeta library was prepared with unique molecular identifiers. TCRdb independently ran MiXCR on the PCR reads; one entry per CDR3 protein. Found here are under 850,000 distinct CDR3 sequences, about an eighth of them singletons; the top ten hold 0.79%. Trimming pared 0 bases from V and 6 bases from J, leaving 12 bases between. Germline V gene data show CDR1 as MGHRA and CDR2 as YSYEKL. The CDR3 has 14 residues. General study findings and limits: Several hundred expanded graft clones reportedly were the source of alpha-beta T cells about two months after transplant. T-cell numbers and diversity, one year after transplant, stemmed largely from T cells that were newly produced. The origin of high day-60 TCRbeta diversity in some patients lay in surviving recipient T cells and thymic progenitors.

This clonotype has only a few counts. As yet, its antigen is unknown. The material sequenced was PBMCs, taken before TCRalphabeta/CD19-depleted stem cell transplant. The TCR was taken from a girl aged 2 to 9 with congenital amegakaryocytic thrombocytopenia, due to receive a stem cell transplant. The chain uses TRBV4-1 and TRBJ2-7; D gene ambiguous. The CDR3 loop reads CASSQEELLGEQYF. DNA for the CDR3: TGCGCCAGCAGCCAAGAGGAGTTGCTGGGCGAGCAGTACTTC.